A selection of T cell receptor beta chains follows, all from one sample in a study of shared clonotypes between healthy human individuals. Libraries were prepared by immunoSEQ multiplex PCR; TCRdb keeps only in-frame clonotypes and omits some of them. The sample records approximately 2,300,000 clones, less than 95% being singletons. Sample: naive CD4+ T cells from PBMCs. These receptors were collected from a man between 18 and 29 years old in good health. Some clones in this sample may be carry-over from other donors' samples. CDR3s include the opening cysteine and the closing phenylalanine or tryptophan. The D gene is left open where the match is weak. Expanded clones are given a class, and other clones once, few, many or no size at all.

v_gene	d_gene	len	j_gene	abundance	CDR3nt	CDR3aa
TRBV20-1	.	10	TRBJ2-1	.	TGCAGTGCCCGATACAATGAGCAGTTCTTC	CSARYNEQFF
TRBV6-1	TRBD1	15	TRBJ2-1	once	TGTGCCAGCACCTTAACCGGGACAGAGGTTTCTTCGCACTTCTTC	CASTLTGTEVSSHFF
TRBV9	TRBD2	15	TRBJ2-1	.	TGTGCCAGCAGCTTGACTAGCGGGAGGGCCGATGAGCAGTTCTTC	CASSLTSGRADEQFF
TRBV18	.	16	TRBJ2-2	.	TGTGCCAGCTCACCAATGGTCGTGGGCGAGACCGGGGAGCTGTTTTTT	CASSPMVVGETGELFF
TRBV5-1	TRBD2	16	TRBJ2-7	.	TGCGCCAGCAGCTTAATGGGGGGAGGGAGTTCCTACGAGCAGTACTTC	CASSLMGGGSSYEQYF
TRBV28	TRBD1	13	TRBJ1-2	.	TGTGCCAGCAGCCCAGGGGGAGTCTATGGCTACACCTTC	CASSPGGVYGYTF
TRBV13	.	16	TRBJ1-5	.	TGTGCCAGCAGCTTAGCAGGTGGTGGGGTTAATCAGCCCCAGCATTTT	CASSLAGGGVNQPQHF
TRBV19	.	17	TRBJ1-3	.	TGTGCCAGTAGTACGTTATTACCTATCCTCTCTGGAAACACCATATATTTT	CASSTLLPILSGNTIYF
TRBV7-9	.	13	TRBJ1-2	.	TGTGCCAGCAGCTCAACCACAGGGAGTGGCTACACCTTC	CASSSTTGSGYTF
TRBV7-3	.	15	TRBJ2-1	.	TGTGCCAGCAGCCGTATAAGGGGAGTAACGAATGAGCAGTTCTTC	CASSRIRGVTNEQFF
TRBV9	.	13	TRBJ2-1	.	TGTGCCAGCAGCGTAGAAGGCGCAGGTGAGCAGTTCTTC	CASSVEGAGEQFF
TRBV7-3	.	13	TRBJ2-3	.	TGTGCCAGCAGCACCCAGCGGACAGATACGCAGTATTTT	CASSTQRTDTQYF
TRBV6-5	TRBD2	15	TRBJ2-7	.	TGTGCCAGCAGTTACTCGGAGCGGGAGACCTACGAGCAGTACTTC	CASSYSERETYEQYF
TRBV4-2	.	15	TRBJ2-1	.	TGTGCCAGCAGCCAAGATATAGCTAGGCGGGATGAGCAGTTCTTC	CASSQDIARRDEQFF
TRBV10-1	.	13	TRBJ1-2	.	TGCGCCAGCAGTGCCGCGAAAACCTATGGCTACACCTTC	CASSAAKTYGYTF
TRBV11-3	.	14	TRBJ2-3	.	TGTGCCAGCAGCTCAACAGGGACCCGGGATACGCAGTATTTT	CASSSTGTRDTQYF